Listed below are T cell receptor beta chains from one sample, sequenced in a study of blood T cell dynamics during melanoma immunotherapy. The table came from immunoSEQ multiplex PCR; TCRdb's copy has only in-frame clones and leaves some out. The table shows a few thousand clones, with 80% occurring only once. The sample in question was blood, obtained from a patient treated with checkpoint blockade. These receptors all come from a human donor with melanoma. The conserved cysteine and the conserved F or W are not part of the CDR3 here. Rows give clone size only sometimes, using once, few, many, or a class for an expanded clone.

clone_size,v_call,j_call,cdr3_aa
.,TRBV6-6,TRBJ2-5,ASSYSVRETQY
once,TRBV15,TRBJ1-2,ATSTSTVNRDGYT
.,TRBV14,TRBJ1-3,ASSLGQGGFIRNTIY
.,TRBV19,TRBJ2-1,ASSSSLGGEQF
.,TRBV9,TRBJ1-1,ASSTGQGVNTEAF
.,TRBV5-1,.,ASTVTGTSIDEQY
.,TRBV6-1,TRBJ1-2,ASSSPGGNGYT
.,TRBV30,TRBJ1-1,AWGTFLNTEAF
.,TRBV10-1,TRBJ2-6,ASSLLRIAQSRANVLT
few,TRBV6-5,TRBJ1-1,ASIAPGGLTEAF
.,TRBV9,TRBJ1-5,ASSAGQGFSNQPQH
.,TRBV7-9,TRBJ2-5,ASSPIAGGGGETQY
.,TRBV6-6,TRBJ1-2,ASSYSGQGAWGYT
.,TRBV10-3,TRBJ1-6,AISERTYNSPLH
.,TRBV5-4,TRBJ2-7,ASSLVASGEPDL
.,TRBV18,TRBJ1-5,ASSPSGGSQPQH
once,TRBV14,TRBJ2-1,ASSQFLRASANNEQF
.,TRBV7-2,TRBJ2-7,ASSPWDRPYEQY
.,TRBV11-2,TRBJ2-7,ASSRLNGTGTYEQY
.,TRBV7-3,TRBJ2-7,ATFLPGGLTNYEQY
.,TRBV7-3,TRBJ2-7,ASSLPPYEQY
once,TRBV19,TRBJ1-6,ASSTPAGGNSPLH
few,TRBV9,TRBJ1-2,ASSAPKETGGYGYT
.,TRBV12-5,TRBJ1-2,ASGLGATTGGPDA
.,TRBV5-4,TRBJ1-2,ASSLSGQTYYGYT
.,TRBV7-8,TRBJ2-1,ASSVAGTGYYNEQF
few,TRBV5-4,TRBJ2-3,ASSLGGGMGATQY
.,TRBV5-1,TRBJ2-7,ASSGDRGSYEQY
.,TRBV5-4,TRBJ2-3,ASSSRLADMSSSTDTQY
.,TRBV30,TRBJ2-2,AWSTGTGNTGELF
.,TRBV11-2,TRBJ2-7,ASSLQGAPIYEQY
.,TRBV15,TRBJ2-2,ATSRGGAGVSGELF
.,TRBV15,TRBJ2-3,ATSNGAVTDTQY
few,TRBV5-6,TRBJ1-1,ASSLGGGMNTEAF
once,TRBV30,TRBJ1-3,AWSPPAGSGGNTIY
.,TRBV27,TRBJ2-1,ASSSTSGRRNEQF
.,TRBV7-6,TRBJ2-1,ASSPGVYNEQF
.,TRBV4-2,TRBJ1-2,ASSQEGGQAIAYGYT
.,TRBV19,TRBJ1-2,ASSIAQGASYGYT
.,TRBV7-9,TRBJ1-3,ASYSGAAGNTIY
.,TRBV5-1,TRBJ1-1,ASSLIARGITEAF
.,TRBV5-1,TRBJ1-4,ASSWGPTGNEKLF
.,TRBV9,TRBJ1-2,ASSNDGQGDSYT
few,TRBV28,TRBJ2-3,ASSRGSRPDTQY
few,TRBV27,TRBJ2-3,ASRKGGGPNTDTQY
.,TRBV30,TRBJ2-3,AWSRGITDTQY
.,TRBV29-1,TRBJ2-7,SVEEPGTPSYEQY
.,TRBV15,TRBJ2-1,ATSSGHRGGNEQF
.,TRBV5-6,TRBJ1-5,ASRLAGSQPQH
few,TRBV5-1,TRBJ1-2,ASSIGQGTDGYT
.,TRBV30,TRBJ2-4,AWSVGGLLAKNIQY
few,TRBV7-9,TRBJ2-5,ASSQTTGGPQETQY
.,TRBV7-8,TRBJ2-1,ASSDWREHNEQF
.,TRBV5-1,TRBJ2-6,ASSLAGTGANVLT
.,TRBV13,TRBJ1-3,ASSLQSGNTIY
.,TRBV6-5,TRBJ2-7,ASRLGGSAYEQY
.,TRBV7-8,TRBJ2-1,ASSFETGTSGRVEQF
.,TRBV4-2,TRBJ2-1,ASSPTSVTYNEQF
.,TRBV21-1,TRBJ1-5,ASSVPGQGFQPQH
.,TRBV11-2,TRBJ2-3,ASSLVGFTDTQY